The clone carrying this T cell receptor beta chain was counted many times. The entry originates in a study of T-cell memory formation after mild COVID-19. TCRdb analysed the 5' RACE reads with MiXCR anew, one entry per CDR3 protein. The profile shows around 140,000 distinct CDR3 sequences, under 30% of them singletons. Sequencing was carried out using PBMCs or a T cell subset sorted from them (not recorded which). This receptor was obtained from an adult woman who had mild COVID-19 (a few samples of this study predate the infection). Cell type and time point are not known.

The CDR3 region has the DNA TGCGCCAGCAGCCAAGATCGGTTAGCGGCGAACACCGGGGAGCTGTTTTTT. It encodes CASSQDRLAANTGELFF. This chain uses TRBV4-3 with TRBJ2-2, with D tentatively TRBD2 (6 bases). This CDR3 region has 17 residues. Between the trimmed V and J ends, which lost 0 bases and 0 bases, there was a span of 11 bases. Looked up from germline, CDR1 is LGHNA and CDR2 is YSLEER.